This record concerns one T cell receptor (beta chain) sequence. The data belong to a study of T cell changes during pregnancy in multiple sclerosis. Sequencing used immunoSEQ multiplex PCR; TCRdb keeps in-frame clones, though not all of them. The sample records under 75,000 clones, about 90% being singletons. The source is a female donor in good health, enrolled as a control in a pregnancy study. The sample in question was peripheral blood, obtained in the third trimester of pregnancy.

The CDR3 DNA sequence: TGTGCCAGCAGCGTAAGAGCAGGGGACAATCAGCCCCAGCATTTT. It translates to CASSVRAGDNQPQHF. The chain employs TRBV9 and TRBJ1-5; perhaps TRBD1 as D (6 bases). This CDR3 region has 15 residues. Germline V gene lookup returns CDR1 SGDLS and CDR2 YYNGEE. V lost 1 base and J 3 bases, leaving 11 bases between the germline ends.